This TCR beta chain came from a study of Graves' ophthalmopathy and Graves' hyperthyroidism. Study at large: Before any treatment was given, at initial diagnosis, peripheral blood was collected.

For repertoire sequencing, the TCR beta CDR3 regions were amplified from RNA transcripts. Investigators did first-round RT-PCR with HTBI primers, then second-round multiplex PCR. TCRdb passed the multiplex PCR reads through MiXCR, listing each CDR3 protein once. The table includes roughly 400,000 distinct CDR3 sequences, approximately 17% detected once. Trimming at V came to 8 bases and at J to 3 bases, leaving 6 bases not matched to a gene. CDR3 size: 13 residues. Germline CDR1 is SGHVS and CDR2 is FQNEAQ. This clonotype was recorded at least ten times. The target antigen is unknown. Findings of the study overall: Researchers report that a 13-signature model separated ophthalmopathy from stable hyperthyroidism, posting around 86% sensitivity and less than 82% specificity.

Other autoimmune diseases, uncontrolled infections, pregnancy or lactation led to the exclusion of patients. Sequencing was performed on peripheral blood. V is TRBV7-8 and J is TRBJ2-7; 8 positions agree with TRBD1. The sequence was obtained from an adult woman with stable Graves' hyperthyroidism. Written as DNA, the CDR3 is TGTGCCAGCGGATACGGACAGGGCTACGAGCAGTACTTC. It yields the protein CASGYGQGYEQYF.